Shown below are 16 T cell receptor beta chains from a single sample sequenced in a study of cytomegalovirus exposure and HLA in healthy donors. Primers: 60 Vbeta forward and 13 Jbeta reverse. Clones were sequenced by immunoSEQ multiplex PCR, and TCRdb holds only the in-frame ones, with some missing. This table has approximately 180,000 clones, 12% appearing once. Sequencing was done on a sample of PBMCs. The receptors originated from a middle-aged man in good health and CMV-seropositive.

The rearrangement joins TRBV21-1 to TRBJ2-1; the DNA was not compared with TRBD1, the D call given in the table. TRBV21-1 is listed as a pseudogene. This CDR3 is built from 17 residues. This CDR3 is CASSKGGTGEVRNEQFF. The CDR3 DNA is TGTGCCAGCAGCAAAGGTGGTACAGGGGAGGTTCGGAATGAGCAGTTCTTC.

The J gene is TRBJ2-2, the V gene TRBV5-1; no clear D gene. V dropped 0 bases and J dropped 1 base, with 10 bases sitting between them. Germline CDR1 reads SGHRS; CDR2 reads YFSETQ. The length of the CDR3 is 16 residues. DNA for the CDR3: TGCGCCAGCAGCTTGGCCAGATCTTTGAACACCGGGGAGCTGTTTTTT. As protein: CASSLARSLNTGELFF.

A few counts support this clone. This chain's CDR3 is CASSLAQGYYNSPLHF. As DNA, the CDR3 is TGTGCCAGTAGTCTGGCACAGGGATACTATAATTCACCCCTCCACTTT. The chain carries TRBV19 and TRBJ1-6; D might be TRBD1 (6 bases). CDR1 and CDR2 from the germline V gene are LNHDA and SQIVND (reference sequence). The CDR3 consists of 16 residues. Trimming left V 5 bases short and J 3 bases short, with 14 bases between.

The chain is built from TRBV4-2 and TRBJ2-2; 8 nucleotides match TRBD1. CDR1 and CDR2 (germline): LGHNA, YNFKEQ. J was trimmed by 2 bases and V by 1 base; bases with no gene match: 9. The CDR3 contains 18 residues. Here the CDR3 DNA reads TGTGCCAGCAGCCAAGTGAGGACAGGGCCCTCCAACACCGGGGAGCTGTTTTTT. Translation: CASSQVRTGPSNTGELFF.

V usage is TRBV5-6 and J usage is TRBJ2-3; 9 bases match TRBD2. The length of the CDR3 is 14 residues. The trim removed 2 bases at V and 4 bases at J, leaving 2 bases unmatched. Germline lookup yields CDR1 SGHDT and CDR2 YYEEEE. CDR3 coding DNA: TGTGCCAGCAGCTTAGCGGGGGGAGCAGATACGCAGTATTTT. It yields the protein CASSLAGGADTQYF. The whole variable domain, filled in from reference TRBV5-6 and TRBJ2-3, reads DAGVTQSPTHLIKTRGQQVTLRCSPKSGHDTVSWYQQALGQGPQFIFQYYEEEERQRGNFPDRFSGHQFPNYSSELNVNALLLGDSALYLCASSLAGGADTQYFGPGTRLTVL.

This clone showed up just a few times. The V and J genes are TRBV6-1 and TRBJ2-1; D is perhaps TRBD1 (5 bases). This CDR3 has 16 amino acids. In germline, CDR1 is MNHNS, CDR2 SASEGT. V dropped 3 bases and J dropped 1 base, with 13 bases sitting between them. The CDR3 sequence: CASSDAAGMSYNEQFF. The CDR3 DNA reads as TGTGCCAGCAGTGATGCTGCAGGGATGTCCTACAATGAGCAGTTCTTC.

V and J are TRBV7-6 and TRBJ1-4; 7 bases fit TRBD1. CDR1 and CDR2 from the germline V gene are SGHVS and FNYEAQ. With V trimmed by 5 bases and J by 4 bases, 4 bases remained unmatched. CDR3 length: 14 amino acids. The CDR3 loop reads CASSPQGINEKLFF. In DNA, the CDR3 is TGTGCCAGCAGCCCACAGGGGATTAATGAAAAACTGTTTTTT.

This clone has more than one count but fewer than ten. The rearrangement links TRBV6-5 to TRBJ1-1, with 8 bases matching TRBD1. The CDR3 sequence is 14 residues long. In germline, CDR1 is MNHEY, CDR2 SVGAGI. V was pared by 2 bases and J by 1 base, with 0 bases of the junction left unmatched. CDR3 nucleotide sequence: TGTGCCAGCAGTTACGGGACAGGGAACACTGAAGCTTTCTTT. Protein sequence: CASSYGTGNTEAFF.

The V and J genes are TRBV7-2 and TRBJ2-1; a weak D match, TRBD1 (5 bases). Germline V gives CDR1 SGHTA, CDR2 FQGNSA. With 2 bases removed from V and 4 bases from J, the gap between germline ends came to 12 bases. This CDR3 comprises 15 residues. The CDR3 DNA reads TGTGCCAGCAGCTTAATCAGGGATTATTACAATGAGCAGTTCTTC. It encodes CASSLIRDYYNEQFF.

This chain joins TRBV19 and TRBJ1-2, with a weak D call TRBD1 (6 bases). From germline, CDR1 is LNHDA and CDR2 SQIVND (reference sequence). V lost 1 base and J lost 8, with 17 bases in between. The CDR3 length is 15 residues. CDR3 nucleotide sequence: TGTGCCAGTAGTATAGTGGCCAGGGGAATGGGGGGCTACACCTTC. As protein: CASSIVARGMGGYTF.

The chain carries TRBV5-1 and TRBJ1-1; no definite D call. Germline V gene data show CDR1 as SGHRS and CDR2 as YFSETQ. V gave up 3 bases and J gave up 1 base, with 10 bases separating them. The CDR3 is 14 residues long. The CDR3 coding sequence is TGCGCCAGCAGCTCAATGCGGGGGAACACTGAAGCTTTCTTT. This sequence encodes CASSSMRGNTEAFF. Combining the CDR3 with reference TRBV5-1 and TRBJ1-1 gives the whole variable domain KAGVTQTPRYLIKTRGQQVTLSCSPISGHRSVSWYQQTPGQGLQFLFEYFSETQRNKGNFPGRFSGRQFSNSRSEMNVSTLELGDSALYLCASSSMRGNTEAFFGQGTRLTVV.

This clone was counted only a few times. This rearrangement joins TRBV30 to TRBJ1-5; 9 bases agree with TRBD1. Germline V gives CDR1 GTSNPN, CDR2 SVGIG (reference sequence). The CDR3 extends over 16 amino acids. V lost 2 bases to trimming and J lost 5 bases; unmatched junction nucleotides: 10. This chain's CDR3 is CAWSLAGTGKDQPQHF. The CDR3, as DNA: TGTGCCTGGAGTTTAGCCGGGACAGGGAAGGATCAGCCCCAGCATTTT. Drawing the rest from reference TRBV30 and TRBJ1-5, the complete variable domain is SQTIHQWPATLVQPVGSPLSLECTVEGTSNPNLYWYRQAAGRGLQLLFYSVGIGQISSEVPQNLSASRPQDRQFILSSKKLLLSDSGFYLCAWSLAGTGKDQPQHFGDGTRLSIL.

The chain recombines TRBV5-6 with TRBJ1-2, with D possibly TRBD1 on 6 matching bases. This CDR3 contains 13 residues. Per the germline V gene, CDR1 is SGHDT and CDR2 is YYEEEE. V was trimmed by 0 bases and J by 8 bases, leaving 11 bases between them. The CDR3 loop is CASSLVGARGYTF. The CDR3 DNA sequence: TGTGCCAGCAGCTTGGTGGGGGCGCGCGGCTACACCTTC.

This clone was counted a few times. The chain has TRBV5-1 and TRBJ1-5; TRBD1 matches 9 bases. V shed 0 bases, J shed 5 bases, and the junction held 3 bases outside the gene matches. Germline assignment: CDR1 SGHRS and CDR2 YFSETQ. The CDR3 is 15 residues long. The chain's CDR3 is CASSLGDRVDQPQHF. The CDR3 region has the DNA TGCGCCAGCAGCTTGGGGGACAGGGTCGATCAGCCCCAGCATTTT. Full variable domain (outside the CDR3, taken from reference TRBV5-1 and TRBJ1-5): KAGVTQTPRYLIKTRGQQVTLSCSPISGHRSVSWYQQTPGQGLQFLFEYFSETQRNKGNFPGRFSGRQFSNSRSEMNVSTLELGDSALYLCASSLGDRVDQPQHFGDGTRLSIL.

V and J are TRBV7-9 and TRBJ1-2, with unresolved D. CDR3 size: 12 residues. Trimming left V 4 bases short and J 4 bases short, with 7 bases between. CDR1 and CDR2 from the germline V gene are SEHNR and FQNEAQ (reference sequence). CDR3 loop: CASSYVGYGYTF. In DNA form, the CDR3 reads TGTGCCAGCAGCTACGTCGGCTATGGCTACACCTTC.

The sample holds a few counts of this clone. The V call is TRBV5-1, the J call TRBJ2-5; the match to TRBD2 covers 10 bases. The CDR3 extends over 13 amino acids. V shed 4 bases and J 5 bases; nucleotides not matched to a gene: 2. Germline V gene data show CDR1 as SGHRS and CDR2 as YFSETQ. The DNA of the CDR3 is TGCGCCAGCAGCCCGGGACTAGCGGAGACCCAGTACTTC. This translates into CASSPGLAETQYF. Full variable domain (remainder filled in from reference TRBV5-1 and TRBJ2-5): KAGVTQTPRYLIKTRGQQVTLSCSPISGHRSVSWYQQTPGQGLQFLFEYFSETQRNKGNFPGRFSGRQFSNSRSEMNVSTLELGDSALYLCASSPGLAETQYFGPGTRLLVL.